The clone carrying this TCR beta chain was recorded many times. Its cognate antigen is unknown. This specimen belongs to a study of T cell repertoires in cytomegalovirus infection. For the study at large: Matching HLA type, along with CMV infection, was indicated by public TCR beta signatures.

Germline V gene data show CDR1 as SGHTA and CDR2 as FQGNSA. CDR3 length: 16 residues. V lost 2 bases to trimming and J lost 0 bases; unmatched junction nucleotides: 6. General study results and limits: Cumulative frequency of public TCR beta families picked out carriers of CMV plus the relevant HLA. Ex vivo, HLA-C-restricted CMV-specific TCR beta clonotypes prevailed over the rest of the response.

One entry per CDR3 protein results from TCRdb running MiXCR on the reads. This table holds hundreds of thousands of distinct CDR3 sequences, 15% to 20% found once. The specimen was PBMCs. V gene TRBV7-2 combines with J gene TRBJ2-7, with 8 bases aligning to TRBD2. The receptor was derived from a human donor in good health (CMV status not recorded). Some clones in this sample may be carry-over from other donors' samples. The CDR3 region is CASSLKPGTSSYEQYF. The CDR3 DNA follows: TGTGCCAGCAGCTTAAAACCCGGGACTAGCTCCTACGAGCAGTACTTC.